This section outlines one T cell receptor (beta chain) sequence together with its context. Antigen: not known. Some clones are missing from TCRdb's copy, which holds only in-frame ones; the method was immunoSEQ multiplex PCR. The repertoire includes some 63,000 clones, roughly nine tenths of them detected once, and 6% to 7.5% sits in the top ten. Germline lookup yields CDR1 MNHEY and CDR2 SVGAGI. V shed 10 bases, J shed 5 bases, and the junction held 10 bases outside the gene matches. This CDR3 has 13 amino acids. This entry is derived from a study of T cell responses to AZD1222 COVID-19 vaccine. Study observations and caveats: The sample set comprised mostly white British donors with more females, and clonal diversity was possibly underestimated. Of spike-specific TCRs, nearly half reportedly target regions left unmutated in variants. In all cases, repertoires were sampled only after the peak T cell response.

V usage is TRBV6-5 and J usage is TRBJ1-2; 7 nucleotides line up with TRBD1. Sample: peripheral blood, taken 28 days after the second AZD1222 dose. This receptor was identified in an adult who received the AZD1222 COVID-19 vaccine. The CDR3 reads CATKSPGGYGYTF. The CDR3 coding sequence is TGTGCCACCAAGTCCCCAGGGGGGTATGGCTACACCTTC.